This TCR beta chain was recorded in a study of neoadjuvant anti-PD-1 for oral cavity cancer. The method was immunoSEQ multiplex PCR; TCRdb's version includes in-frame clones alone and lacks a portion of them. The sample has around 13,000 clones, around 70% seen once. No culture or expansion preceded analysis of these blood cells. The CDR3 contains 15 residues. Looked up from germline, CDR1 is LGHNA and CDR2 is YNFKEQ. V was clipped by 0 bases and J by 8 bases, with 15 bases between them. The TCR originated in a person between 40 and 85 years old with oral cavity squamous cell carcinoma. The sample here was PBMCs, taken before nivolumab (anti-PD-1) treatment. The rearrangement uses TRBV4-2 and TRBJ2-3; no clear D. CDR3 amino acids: CASSQEGSSGGTQYF. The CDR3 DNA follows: TGTGCCAGCAGCCAAGAGGGGTCCAGTGGTGGTACGCAGTATTTT.